This T cell receptor beta chain comes out of a study of T cell repertoires in cytomegalovirus infection. This clonotype was recorded many times. TCRdb ran MiXCR on the reads and lists one entry per CDR3 protein. The table has roughly 500,000 distinct CDR3 sequences, around 11% seen once. This clonotype was obtained from a human donor in good health (CMV status not recorded). Some clones in this sample may be carry-over from other donors' samples. Sequencing input: PBMCs.

The CDR3 nucleotides read TGTGCCAGCAGCTTAGAGGGACAGCCCTTTGAAGCTTTCTTT. Protein product: CASSLEGQPFEAFF. V gene TRBV11-2 combines with J gene TRBJ1-1; 7 nucleotides align to TRBD1. CDR3 length equals 14 residues. Trimming at V came to 0 bases and at J to 7 bases, leaving 5 bases not matched to a gene. Germline-derived CDR1 and CDR2 are SGHAT and FQNNGV.